This is a list of T cell receptor beta chains from one sample in a study of cytomegalovirus exposure and HLA in healthy donors. TCRdb's table, derived via immunoSEQ multiplex PCR, lists solely in-frame clones and lacks some. Its table lists 220,000 or so clones. The specimen sequenced was PBMCs. These receptor sequences come from a girl aged 2-10 years in good health and CMV-seropositive. Both conserved end residues are part of each CDR3. Each record gives: J gene, V gene, CDR3 protein.

j_call: TRBJ1-5; v_call: TRBV4-2; cdr3_aa: CASSQELHQPQHF
j_call: TRBJ2-5; v_call: TRBV7-2; cdr3_aa: CASSKGTVAAETQYF
j_call: TRBJ2-7; v_call: TRBV28; cdr3_aa: CASRRVGQHYEQYF
j_call: TRBJ2-2; v_call: TRBV7-9; cdr3_aa: CASSFVAIGGTGELFF
j_call: TRBJ2-3; v_call: TRBV19; cdr3_aa: CASSISTDTQYF
j_call: TRBJ2-5; v_call: TRBV5-6; cdr3_aa: CASSLTPWTSGTQETQYF
j_call: TRBJ2-3; v_call: TRBV6-1; cdr3_aa: CASSEVRLSAGDTQYF
j_call: TRBJ1-4; v_call: TRBV10-1; cdr3_aa: CASDPKWQGSRKLFF
j_call: TRBJ1-4; v_call: TRBV27; cdr3_aa: CASSHGQPATNEKLFF
j_call: TRBJ1-1; v_call: TRBV28; cdr3_aa: CASRPSDRGLMNTEAFF
j_call: TRBJ2-7; v_call: TRBV5-1; cdr3_aa: CASSPDRGRYEQYF
j_call: TRBJ2-3; v_call: TRBV6-5; cdr3_aa: CASSYAIANTQYF
j_call: TRBJ1-2; v_call: TRBV28; cdr3_aa: CASSSGGGYGYTF
j_call: TRBJ2-7; v_call: TRBV20-1; cdr3_aa: CSARHGDEQYF
j_call: TRBJ1-2; v_call: TRBV15; cdr3_aa: CATSRDYSGGGSYGYTF
j_call: TRBJ1-1; v_call: TRBV19; cdr3_aa: CATSTGNTEAFF
j_call: TRBJ2-2; v_call: TRBV7-9; cdr3_aa: CASSLRLAGGSGELFF
j_call: TRBJ2-5; v_call: TRBV28; cdr3_aa: CATWDSGRQETQYF
j_call: TRBJ1-5; v_call: TRBV27; cdr3_aa: CASSPHYSNQPQHF
j_call: TRBJ1-6; v_call: TRBV5-1; cdr3_aa: CASSLGTGTNSPLHF
j_call: TRBJ2-1; v_call: TRBV10-1; cdr3_aa: CASSGLSSSYNEQFF
j_call: TRBJ2-2; v_call: TRBV15; cdr3_aa: CATSRDPAANTGELFF
j_call: TRBJ1-5; v_call: TRBV15; cdr3_aa: CATSRGTTGKVARNQPQHF
j_call: TRBJ2-7; v_call: TRBV19; cdr3_aa: CASSFSGTSGYEQYF
j_call: TRBJ2-1; v_call: TRBV2; cdr3_aa: CASVTSPKGNEQFF
j_call: TRBJ2-7; v_call: TRBV28; cdr3_aa: CASSSHRGPRFPYEQYF
j_call: TRBJ1-1; v_call: TRBV2; cdr3_aa: CASSELGPNTEAFF
j_call: TRBJ2-1; v_call: TRBV5-4; cdr3_aa: CASSTRLAGPSSYNEQFF
j_call: TRBJ2-1; v_call: TRBV27; cdr3_aa: CASSLAGGHVRLFF
j_call: TRBJ2-3; v_call: TRBV19; cdr3_aa: CASSSHLASVAGTQYF
j_call: TRBJ2-7; v_call: TRBV4-1; cdr3_aa: CASSLLGLETEIGKRKGYEQYF
j_call: TRBJ1-1; v_call: TRBV30; cdr3_aa: CAWSLIEGTEAFF
j_call: TRBJ2-1; v_call: TRBV28; cdr3_aa: CASTLAGNSYNEQFF
j_call: TRBJ1-2; v_call: TRBV29-1; cdr3_aa: CSVQGGYGYTF
j_call: -; v_call: TRBV5-1; cdr3_aa: CASSLGTSPHEQYF
j_call: TRBJ1-1; v_call: TRBV27; cdr3_aa: CASKGHLNTEAFF
j_call: TRBJ1-1; v_call: TRBV7-3; cdr3_aa: CASSDNSKTEAFF
j_call: TRBJ2-2; v_call: TRBV9; cdr3_aa: CASSETGLAGGGELFF
j_call: TRBJ2-7; v_call: TRBV7-2; cdr3_aa: CASSNSGGSYEQYF
j_call: TRBJ2-1; v_call: TRBV28; cdr3_aa: CASSGPRYEQFF
j_call: TRBJ2-7; v_call: TRBV5-6; cdr3_aa: CASSSGQGDLEQYF
j_call: TRBJ2-2; v_call: TRBV27; cdr3_aa: CASSPGNTGELFF
j_call: TRBJ1-2; v_call: TRBV6-1; cdr3_aa: CASSRDSRSTSGYTF
j_call: TRBJ1-2; v_call: TRBV29-1; cdr3_aa: CSVPHLRTVERHYGYTF
j_call: TRBJ1-1; v_call: TRBV28; cdr3_aa: CASSFQEGFRDTEAFF